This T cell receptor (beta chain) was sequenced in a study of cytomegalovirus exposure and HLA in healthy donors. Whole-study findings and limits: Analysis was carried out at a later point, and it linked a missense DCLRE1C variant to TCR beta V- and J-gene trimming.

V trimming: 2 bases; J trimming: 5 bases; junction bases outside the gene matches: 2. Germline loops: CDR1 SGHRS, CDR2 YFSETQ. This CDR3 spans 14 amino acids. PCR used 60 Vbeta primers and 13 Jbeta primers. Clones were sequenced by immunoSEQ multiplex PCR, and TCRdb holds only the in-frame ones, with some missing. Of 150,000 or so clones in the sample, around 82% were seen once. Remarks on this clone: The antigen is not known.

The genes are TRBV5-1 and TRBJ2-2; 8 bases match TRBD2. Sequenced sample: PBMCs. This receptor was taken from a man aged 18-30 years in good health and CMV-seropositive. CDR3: CASSFLAGTGELFF. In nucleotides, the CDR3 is TGCGCCAGCAGCTTCTTAGCGGGAACCGGGGAGCTGTTTTTT.